Sequencing of this T cell receptor (beta chain) was carried out in a study of T cells in Graves' hyperthyroidism and ophthalmopathy (dated by TCRdb to the late 2010s). Notes on the research overall: Peripheral blood samples were taken at initial diagnosis, before any treatment was given. The 90 to 100 discovery patients were randomly split 7:3 into training and test sets. In about 6 Graves' hyperthyroidism patients, the study also compared T-cell repertoires from thyroid tissue with T-cell repertoires from blood. The paper reports TCR Vbeta CDR3 sequencing of over 130 peripheral blood samples: over 40 ophthalmopathy, some 80 hyperthyroidism and around 17 progressor patients. Prospective prediction of ophthalmopathy was tested in an independent validation cohort consisting of some 20 hyperthyroidism patients and about 17 patients who later progressed to ophthalmopathy. TCR V-J signatures able to tell the groups apart were searched for in a discovery cohort of 90 to 100 patients, of whom over 40 had Graves' ophthalmopathy and around 57 had stable Graves' hyperthyroidism. Once sampling was done, hyperthyroidism patients were given methimazole at a starting dose of 30 mg daily, whereas ophthalmopathy patients were given high-dose intravenous methylprednisolone.

Hyperthyroidism patients were aged 18 to 65 years and newly diagnosed, with disease duration of less than 2 months. Any patient with an uncontrolled infection, another autoimmune disease, pregnancy or lactation was excluded. Diagnoses were established on the basis of clinical symptoms, serum thyroxine and TRAb, thyroid ultrasound, and orbital computed tomography. Blood from progressor patients was collected at the time of first diagnosis with hyperthyroidism, before any ophthalmopathy symptoms had appeared. PBMCs were isolated from roughly 10 ml of fresh peripheral blood by Ficoll-Paque density gradient centrifugation. Progressor patients were initially diagnosed with Graves' hyperthyroidism and developed ophthalmopathy during follow-up. Total RNA was extracted with Trizol reagent, and quality was checked on an Agilent 2100 Bioanalyzer. What the authors observed across the whole study: Ophthalmopathy was separated from stable hyperthyroidism by a 13 V-J signature model, with around 90% sensitivity and about 81% specificity obtained in cross-validation and 80%/75% obtained in testing. No statistical method was used to set the sample size in advance, and investigators knew the group allocation. In validation, the model predicted progression to ophthalmopathy with about 71% sensitivity and about 72% specificity, a median of approximately 6.7 months before onset. Blood samples also contained most of the expanded thyroid clonotypes (frequency above 0.001), which suggests that blood repertoires may reflect thyroid immune responses.

The table lists this clonotype with many counts. It lacks a known antigen. No clone much larger than this one lies a single base away; base qualities are absent. Amplification of TCR beta CDR3 regions was carried out from RNA transcripts. A first-round RT-PCR of the TCR CDR3 used the HTBI primer set with the Qiagen OneStep RT-PCR kit. The libraries were constructed in a second round of multiplex PCR and then size-selected and purified. Libraries were sequenced paired-end with 100 bp reads on an Illumina HiSeq2000. As for the authors' bioinformatics: SOAPnuke was used to process the raw data, throwing out any read that contained adapters or uncalled bases, had a mean Phred below 15, or lacked an exact constant-primer or identifier match. COPE v1.2.5 was used to merge the high-quality paired reads, and each unique nucleotide sequence was defined as a clonotype. MiTCR v1.1 was used to align clonotypes to the IMGT TRBV, TRBD and TRBJ reference segments. The analysis included only V-J combinations with a frequency above 0.0001, which together covered more than 98% of the repertoires. A TCS score was defined as the ratio of F50 (clonal expansion) to E x V (chaos), with BLOSUM62-based TCRdist applied between CDR3 peptides within each V-J. Welch's t-statistics and random forest reduced roughly 540 V-J features to under 15, which were used in a naive Bayes classifier (R e1071). TCRdb ran its own pipeline on the public reads, namely fastp trimming at Q25 and MiXCR clone calling, and kept in-frame beta chains. A single entry per CDR3 protein holds the most common genes and DNA from its merged rows. The V and J calls were not made by the authors but by TCRdb's processing. This sample comprises about 160,000 distinct CDR3 sequences, just under 9.5% of them detected only once. The ten biggest clones cover approximately 20% of the sample.

Cut back by 6 bases and 2 bases, the V and J ends lie 13 bases apart. There are 14 amino acids in the CDR3, from cysteine to phenylalanine inclusive. The sequence is cut down to CDR3 DNA, 42 bases in frame from base 1. The germline V gene (reference sequence) sets CDR1 to MNHEY and CDR2 to SMNVEV. The TCR sequence derives from a woman aged 18-29 years with Graves' hyperthyroidism that later progressed to Graves' ophthalmopathy. The material sequenced was blood. The sequence joins TRBV27 to TRBJ1-2, and TRBD1 may be the D gene, going by 6 matching bases. Here is the DNA: TGTGCCAGCAGCCCGAGCGGGACAAACTATGGCTACACCTTC. The resulting protein is CASSPSGTNYGYTF.